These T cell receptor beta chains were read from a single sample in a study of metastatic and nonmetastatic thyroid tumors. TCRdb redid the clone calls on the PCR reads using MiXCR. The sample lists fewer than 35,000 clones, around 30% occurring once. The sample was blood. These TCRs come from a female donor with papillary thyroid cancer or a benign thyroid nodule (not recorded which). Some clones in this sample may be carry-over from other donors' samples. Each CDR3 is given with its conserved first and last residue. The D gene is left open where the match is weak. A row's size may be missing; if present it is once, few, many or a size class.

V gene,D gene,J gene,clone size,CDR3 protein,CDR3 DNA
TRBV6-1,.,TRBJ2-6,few,CASSDRGGDNVLTF,TGTGCCAGCAGTGACAGAGGAGGGGACAACGTCCTGACTTTC
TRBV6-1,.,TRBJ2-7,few,CASSEETAYEQYF,TGTGCCAGCAGTGAAGAAACAGCCTACGAGCAGTACTTC
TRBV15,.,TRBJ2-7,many,CATSRELGVYSYEQYF,TGTGCCACCAGCAGAGAGTTGGGGGTCTACTCCTACGAGCAGTACTTC
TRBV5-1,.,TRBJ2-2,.,CASSRGGAASTDTLFF,TGCGCCAGCAGCCGTGGCGGAGCAGCTAGCACAGATACGCTGTTTTTT
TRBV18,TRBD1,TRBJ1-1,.,CASTQQGAMTEAFF,TGTGCCAGCACACAACAGGGGGCTATGACTGAAGCTTTCTTT
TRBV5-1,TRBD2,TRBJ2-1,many,CASRAGTSDHNEQFF,TGCGCCAGCAGAGCCGGGACTAGCGACCACAATGAGCAGTTCTTC
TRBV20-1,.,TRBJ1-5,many,CSASSAETNQPQHF,TGCAGTGCTAGTTCGGCGGAGACAAATCAGCCCCAGCATTTT
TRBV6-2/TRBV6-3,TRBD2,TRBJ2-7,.,CASHAGAYEHYF,TGTGCCAGTCATGCGGGAGCGTACGAGCACTACTTC
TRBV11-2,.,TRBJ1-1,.,CASSLGVGANTEAFF,TGTGCCAGTAGCTTAGGGGTAGGGGCGAACACTGAAGCTTTCTTT
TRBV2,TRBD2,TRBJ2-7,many,CASSEVGTSLSEQYF,TGTGCCAGCAGTGAAGTAGGGACTAGCTTGTCCGAGCAGTACTTC
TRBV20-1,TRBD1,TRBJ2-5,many,CSAREDTRGPQETQYF,TGCAGTGCTAGAGAGGATACCAGGGGGCCTCAAGAGACCCAGTACTTC
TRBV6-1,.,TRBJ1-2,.,CASVEIWGYTF,TGTGCCAGCGTCGAGATCTGGGGCTACACCTTC
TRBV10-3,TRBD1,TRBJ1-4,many,CAIKKGQGTNEKLFF,TGTGCCATCAAGAAAGGACAGGGGACTAATGAAAAACTGTTTTTT
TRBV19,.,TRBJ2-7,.,CAIRDGYEQNF,TGTGCCATCCGGGACGGCTACGAGCAGAACTTC
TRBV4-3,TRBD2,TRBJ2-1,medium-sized,CASSHSHSPGLVNNEQFF,TGCGCCAGCAGCCATTCCCACTCCCCGGGACTAGTAAACAATGAGCAGTTCTTC
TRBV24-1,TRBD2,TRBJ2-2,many,CATSDLGAGVGELFF,TGTGCCACCAGTGATCTAGGAGCGGGAGTCGGGGAGCTGTTTTTT
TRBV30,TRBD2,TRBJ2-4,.,CAWRPRTSGPKNIQYF,TGTGCCTGGAGGCCAAGGACTAGCGGGCCCAAAAACATTCAGTACTTC
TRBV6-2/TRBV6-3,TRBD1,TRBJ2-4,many,CANSAGGWAKNIQYF,TGTGCCAACAGCGCAGGGGGCTGGGCCAAAAACATTCAGTACTTC
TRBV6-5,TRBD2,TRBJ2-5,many,CAGSYSGLAGGETQYF,TGTGCCGGCAGTTACTCGGGACTAGCGGGAGGGGAGACCCAGTACTTC
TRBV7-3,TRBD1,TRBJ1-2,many,CASSLRGQGDGYTF,TGTGCCAGCAGCTTAAGGGGACAGGGGGATGGCTACACCTTC
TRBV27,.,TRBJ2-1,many,CASSFKPLAHNEQFF,TGTGCCAGCAGTTTTAAACCACTAGCCCACAATGAGCAGTTCTTC
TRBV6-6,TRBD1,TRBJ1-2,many,CASSYGTGRGRDGYTF,TGTGCCAGCAGTTACGGGACAGGGAGAGGGAGAGATGGCTACACCTTC
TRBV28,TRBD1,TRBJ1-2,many,CASSAAGTESGYTF,TGTGCCAGCAGCGCCGCCGGGACAGAATCTGGCTACACCTTC
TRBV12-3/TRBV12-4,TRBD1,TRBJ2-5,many,CASSRTGVETQYF,TGTGCCAGCAGTCGGACAGGGGTAGAGACCCAGTACTTC
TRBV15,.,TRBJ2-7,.,CASSRGREQGIEQYF,TGTGCCAGCAGCAGAGGTAGGGAGCAAGGGATCGAGCAGTACTTC
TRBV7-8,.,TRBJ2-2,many,CASSLRGSVNTGELFF,TGTGCCAGCAGCTTACGGGGTAGCGTTAACACCGGGGAGCTGTTTTTT
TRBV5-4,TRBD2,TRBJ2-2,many,CASSLDGLAGGGGELFF,TGTGCCAGCAGCTTGGATGGTCTAGCGGGAGGCGGCGGGGAGCTGTTTTTT
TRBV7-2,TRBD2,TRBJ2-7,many,CASSSPWGGEQYF,TGTGCCAGCAGCTCCCCCTGGGGGGGCGAGCAGTACTTC
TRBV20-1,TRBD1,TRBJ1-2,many,CSALPDRGREGYTF,TGCAGTGCTCTCCCAGACAGGGGGCGGGAAGGCTACACCTTC
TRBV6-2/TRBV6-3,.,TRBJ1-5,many,CASSPTMEGQPQHF,TGTGCCAGCAGTCCAACCATGGAAGGGCAGCCCCAGCATTTT
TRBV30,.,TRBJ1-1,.,CAWSVWVGGNTEAFF,TGTGCCTGGAGTGTGTGGGTGGGGGGGAACACTGAAGCTTTCTTT
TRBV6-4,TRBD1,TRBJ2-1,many,CASSDGRGSNEQFF,TGTGCCAGCAGTGATGGCAGGGGGTCCAATGAGCAGTTCTTC
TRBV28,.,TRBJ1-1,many,CASIKQEVYTEAFF,TGTGCCAGCATAAAACAGGAGGTTTACACTGAAGCTTTCTTT
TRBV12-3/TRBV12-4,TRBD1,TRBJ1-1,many,CASSLGQGLNTEAFF,TGTGCCAGCAGTCTAGGACAGGGGCTGAACACTGAAGCTTTCTTT
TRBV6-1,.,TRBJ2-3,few,CASSEANTDTQYF,TGTGCCAGCAGTGAAGCGAACACAGATACGCAGTATTTT
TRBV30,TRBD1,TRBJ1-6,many,CAWSAGTANSPLHF,TGTGCCTGGAGCGCCGGGACAGCTAATTCACCCCTCCACTTT
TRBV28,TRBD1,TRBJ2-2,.,CASNPGQVVAGELFF,TGTGCCAGCAATCCGGGACAGGTGGTCGCCGGGGAGCTGTTTTTT
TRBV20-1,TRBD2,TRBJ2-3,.,CTATDPLAGSTDTQYF,TGCACTGCTACAGATCCACTAGCGGGCAGCACAGATACGCAGTATTTT
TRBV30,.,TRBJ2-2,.,CAWRSLSGVNTGELFF,TGTGCCTGGAGGAGTCTATCGGGCGTGAACACAGGGGAGCTGTTTTTT
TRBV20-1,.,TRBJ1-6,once,CSAREDDSPLHF,TGCAGTGCTAGAGAAGATGATTCACCCCTCCACTTT
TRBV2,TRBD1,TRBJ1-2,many,CASSVQGQGDGYTF,TGTGCCAGCAGTGTCCAAGGACAGGGGGATGGCTACACCTTC
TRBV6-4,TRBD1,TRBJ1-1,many,CASSEGDSGGTEAFF,TGTGCCAGCAGTGAAGGGGACAGTGGCGGCACTGAAGCTTTCTTT